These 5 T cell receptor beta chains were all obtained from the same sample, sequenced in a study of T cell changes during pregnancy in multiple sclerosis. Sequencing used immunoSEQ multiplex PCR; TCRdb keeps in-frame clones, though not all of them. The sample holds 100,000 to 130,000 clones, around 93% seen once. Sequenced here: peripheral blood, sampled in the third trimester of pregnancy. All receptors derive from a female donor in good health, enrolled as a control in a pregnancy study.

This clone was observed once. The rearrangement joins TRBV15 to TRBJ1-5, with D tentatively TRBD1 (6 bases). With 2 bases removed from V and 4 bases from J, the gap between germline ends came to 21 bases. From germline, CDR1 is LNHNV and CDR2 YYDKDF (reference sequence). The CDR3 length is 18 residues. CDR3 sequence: CATSRKRGGGVVNQPQHF. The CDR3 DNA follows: TGTGCCACCAGCAGAAAGAGAGGGGGAGGGGTGGTAAATCAGCCCCAGCATTTT.

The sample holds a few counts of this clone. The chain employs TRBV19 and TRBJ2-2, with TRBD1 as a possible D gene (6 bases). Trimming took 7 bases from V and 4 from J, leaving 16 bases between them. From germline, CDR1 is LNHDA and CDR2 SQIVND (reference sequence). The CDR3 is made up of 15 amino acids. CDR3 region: CASTLLGGSTGELFF. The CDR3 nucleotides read TGTGCCAGTACACTTCTAGGGGGTAGCACCGGGGAGCTGTTTTTT. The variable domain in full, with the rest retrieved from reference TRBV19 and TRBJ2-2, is DGGITQSPKYLFRKEGQNVTLSCEQNLNHDAMYWYRQDPGQGLRLIYYSQIVNDFQKGDIAEGYSVSREKKESFPLTVTSAQKNPTAFYLCASTLLGGSTGELFFGEGSRLTVL.

CDR3 sequence (DNA): TGTGCCAGCAGCTTAGATGGGGGGGGACATTTCCAAGAGACCCAGTACTTC. Protein product: CASSLDGGGHFQETQYF. The chain employs TRBV11-3 and TRBJ2-5; perhaps TRBD2 as D (7 bases). Germline V gene sequence: CDR1 SGHNT, CDR2 YENEEA. The V end lost 0 bases, the J end lost 1 base, and 15 bases lay between the germline ends. The CDR3 is 17 amino acids.

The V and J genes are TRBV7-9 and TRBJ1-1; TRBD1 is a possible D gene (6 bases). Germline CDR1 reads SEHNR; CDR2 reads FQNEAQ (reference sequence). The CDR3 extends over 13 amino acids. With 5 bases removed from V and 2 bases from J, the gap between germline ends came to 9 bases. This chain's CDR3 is CASSRQANTEAFF. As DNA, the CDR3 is TGTGCCAGCAGCCGACAGGCCAACACTGAAGCTTTCTTT. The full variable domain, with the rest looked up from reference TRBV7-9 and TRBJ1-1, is DTGVSQNPRHKITKRGQNVTFRCDPISEHNRLYWYRQTLGQGPEFLTYFQNEAQLEKSRLLSDRFSAERPKGSFSTLEIQRTEQGDSAMYLCASSRQANTEAFFGQGTRLTVV.

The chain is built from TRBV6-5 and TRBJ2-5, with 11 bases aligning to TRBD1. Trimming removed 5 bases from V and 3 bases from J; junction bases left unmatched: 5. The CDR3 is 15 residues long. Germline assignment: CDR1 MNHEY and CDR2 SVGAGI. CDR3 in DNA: TGTGCCAGCAGTGCCTGGACAGGGGGCAAAGAGACCCAGTACTTC. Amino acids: CASSAWTGGKETQYF.